This T cell receptor (beta chain) was observed in a study of shared clonotypes between healthy human individuals (dated by TCRdb to 2019 to 2021). For the wider study: The cohort comprised a couple of women and a few men aged 18 to 49 years. The study deeply sequenced blood TCR repertoires of about 5 healthy adults to estimate repertoire size and the extent of clonotype sharing between individuals. Per donor, three plates each were used for CD4 naive and CD4 memory, two for CD8 naive, and one for CD8 memory. Different laboratories and diverse techniques were used to prepare libraries and sequence TCR repertoires, to increase sequencing depth and limit assay-specific biases. Between about 0.8 and 8.9 billion PBMCs per donor were obtained by leukapheresis. What the authors observed across the whole study: Rarefaction of sorted-subset datasets indicated incomplete sequencing despite the large sequencing depth. When several donors were compared, the shared fraction of clonotypes was around 5.1% for naive CD4, about 4% for naive CD8, roughly 2.5% for memory CD4, and under 0.5% for memory CD8. Naive subsets generally had larger estimated clonotype richness than memory subsets. Clonotypes shared by all four sorted-subset donors showed higher generation probabilities than non-shared clonotypes. Sampling was limited to blood, and TCR repertoires in tissue likely differ from TCR repertoires in blood. Pairwise subsampling indicated that sequencing depth was expected to affect the degree of clonotype sharing among donors. The small number of donors limited the genetic and exposure-history diversity represented.

From cysteine to phenylalanine, the CDR3 is 15 amino acids long. The CDR3 DNA has 45 bases and is translated from base 1. The junction shows trimming of 5 bases on V and 5 bases on J, and the gene matches do not reach 12 bases of it. The germline V gene (reference sequence) yields LNHDA for CDR1 and SQIVND for CDR2. TCR CDR3 regions were amplified from genomic DNA by multiplex PCR using the deep immunoSEQ assay. For each cell subset, the extracted genomic DNA was distributed evenly across all wells of several immunoSEQ 96-well plates, and each plate served as one replicate. Each replicate PCR for sorted subsets received about 200 ng genomic DNA, equal to roughly 29,000 T cell genomes. The purified libraries were quantified using a Qubit 3.0 fluorometer, sized with a Bioanalyzer 2100, and then quantified again using the KAPA Library Quantification kit. Every immunoSEQ 96-well plate was sequenced on a dedicated single-read 150-cycle Illumina NextSeq 550 flow cell. The study's own analysis went as follows. Because the immunoSEQ output held only junctional sequences and lacked quality scores, the filtering could not match the filtering applied to full-length reads. Sequences were annotated with PyIR, a Python wrapper for IgBLAST v1.9, using IMGT germline references to assign V/J genes and CDR3. Any read was removed if the V/J assignment was weak (E-value above 1e-6), the CDR3 was missing, or the read contained stop codons, out-of-frame junctions, or ambiguous translated residues. A V3J clonotype was defined by an identical inferred V gene, J gene, and CDR3 amino acid sequence. Percentage overlap between repertoires was calculated by dividing the number of shared unique clonotypes by the size of the smaller repertoire. Richness of each repertoire was evaluated using RTK rarefaction, the Chao1 estimator, and Recon v2.1 estimates of unobserved clonotypes. Generation probabilities were computed with OLGA for all TCRbeta clonotypes obtained by the gDNA method from a few donors. The clones in this table, taken by TCRdb from immuneACCESS, are in-frame only. Not every clone is retained; where verified, under half of the shortfall comes from an unresolved V gene, and the cause of the rest is unknown. V and J calls and clone size follow that table, whereas D and trimming were derived from the DNA. In all, the sample holds a few million clones, and over 85% of those were seen once. The top ten clonotypes cover roughly 1.7% of the sample.

Points on this clone: The specificity of this receptor is unknown. Base quality data are lacking; no much larger clone is found one base away.

For the CD8 naive samples, CD45RO-negative cells were positively selected for CCR7, yielding a CD45RA+CCR7+ population from which TemRA cells were excluded. The donors were healthy, HIV-negative adults who had no recently reported acute infections or vaccinations. Only Caucasian adults living in Nashville, Tennessee, USA were represented among the donors. Blood was collected by leukapheresis, and PBMCs were isolated by Ficoll-Histopaque density gradient centrifugation and then cryopreserved in liquid nitrogen vapor phase. Purity and quantity of every magnetically sorted T cell population were checked by analytical flow cytometry. Genomic DNA was isolated from every sorted fraction and measured by UV absorbance on a Nanodrop 2000c.

The rearrangement combines TRBV19 with TRBJ2-7, with 7 bases aligning to TRBD2. This TCR was sampled from a man younger than 35 in good health. Some clones in this sample may be carry-over from other donors' samples. Sequencing input: naive CD8+ T cells from PBMCs. This sample's cell subset or site label indicates: CD45RA+CCR7+. In nucleotides, the sequence is TGTGCCAGTAGTCTCCGGGACCGTGCGGGAGACGAGCAGTACTTC. Its translation reads: CASSLRDRAGDEQYF.